This TCR beta chain derives from a study of cytomegalovirus exposure and HLA in healthy donors. Study-level findings and limits: The HLA-A and HLA-B alleles of most subjects were reportedly predicted accurately from TCR beta sequences. A prior analysis recorded that most TCR beta V segments were productive about 87% or about 30% of the time.

As for the donors, each was a healthy bone marrow donor. Comment on this clone: Its antigen is as yet unknown.

Trimming removed 3 bases at V and 1 base at J, with 10 bases between. Germline V gene sequence: CDR1 SGDLS, CDR2 YYNGEE. The CDR3 loop spans 14 amino acids. The primer mix had 60 Vbeta and 13 Jbeta primers. Generated by immunoSEQ multiplex PCR, the TCRdb table keeps only in-frame clones and is missing some. Among 100,000 to 150,000 clones listed, around 70% were seen once. This TCR was sampled from a man between 40 and 49 years old in good health and CMV-seropositive. The rearrangement joins TRBV9 to TRBJ1-1; tentative D call: TRBD1 (6 bases). Material for sequencing was PBMCs. CDR3 sequence (DNA): TGTGCCAGCAGCGGGGGGCAGCCGAACACTGAAGCTTTCTTT. This gives the protein CASSGGQPNTEAFF.